This T cell receptor beta chain comes out of a study of CD8 T cells in ankylosing spondylitis. This clonotype has a handful of counts. Its target is unknown. Making use of molecular barcodes, quantitative 5'-RACE generated TCR beta libraries. MiXCR, applied by TCRdb to the 5' RACE reads, yields one record per CDR3 protein. The repertoire has 500,000 to 550,000 distinct CDR3 sequences, roughly 12% of them found once; the top ten carry about 6.5%. The germline gives CDR1 GTSNPN, CDR2 SVGIG (reference sequence). The V gene lost 4 bases and the J gene lost 2 bases, with 14 bases spanning the gap. This CDR3 region has 14 residues. Overall study results and limits: A subset of motif variants has previously been described in the synovial fluid and blood of reactive arthritis. CD8+ cells made up the disease-linked clones, which were relatively rare in peripheral blood. Blood of patients with ankylosing spondylitis appeared to be characterized by a TCR beta motif of roughly eight highly homologous variants. The study looked at matched synovial fluid samples from ankylosing spondylitis patients. Disease-linked clones were reported to be significantly enriched there.

The sequencing input was blood, either unsorted or a sorted T cell fraction (not recorded which). This chain links TRBV30 with TRBJ1-1; no reliable D call. The sequence was collected from a male donor with ankylosing spondylitis. The CDR3, as DNA: TGTGCCTGGACACCGAAGGGCAGAAACACTGAAGCTTTCTTT. It encodes CAWTPKGRNTEAFF.